The following is a T cell receptor (beta chain) sequence with its context. What it binds is unknown. This entry belongs to a study of OX40 agonist ivuxolimab in advanced cancers. About the research overall: Three patients, one with hepatocellular carcinoma and two with cutaneous melanoma, achieved partial responses.

Study outcomes and limitations: Both CD4+ and CD8+ T cell populations in blood had undergone clonal expansion by week 6 at 0.1 to 3.0 mg/kg.

The CDR3 contains 18 residues. Germline CDR1 reads GTSNPN; CDR2 reads SVGIG (reference sequence). Trimming left V 2 bases short and J 0 bases short, with 19 bases between. Assay: immunoSEQ multiplex PCR; the TCRdb copy retains only in-frame clones and omits some. The sample carries 73,000 or so clones, about 89% recorded once. This material consisted of CD4+ or CD8+ T cells sorted from blood, taken in a trial of the OX40 agonist ivuxolimab. The receptor was derived from an adult with an advanced solid tumor such as melanoma, head and neck, liver or kidney cancer. V usage is TRBV30 and J usage is TRBJ1-4, with D uncertain. CDR3 DNA sequence: TGTGCCTGGAGTTCCCCGACTGGAGGAGTTGCAACTAATGAAAAACTGTTTTTT. Its protein is CAWSSPTGGVATNEKLFF.